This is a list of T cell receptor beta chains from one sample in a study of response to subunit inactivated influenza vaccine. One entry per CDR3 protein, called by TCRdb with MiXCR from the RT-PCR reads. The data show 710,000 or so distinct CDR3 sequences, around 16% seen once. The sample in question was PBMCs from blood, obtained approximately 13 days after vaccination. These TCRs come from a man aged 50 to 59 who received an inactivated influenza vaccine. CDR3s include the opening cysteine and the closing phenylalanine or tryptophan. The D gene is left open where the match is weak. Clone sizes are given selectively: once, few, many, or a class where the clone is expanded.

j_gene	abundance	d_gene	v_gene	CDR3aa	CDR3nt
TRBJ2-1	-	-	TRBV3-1	CASSQLAFSYNEQFF	TGTGCCAGCAGCCAACTAGCGTTTTCCTACAATGAGCAGTTCTTC
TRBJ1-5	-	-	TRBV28	CASRPTGLANQPQHF	TGTGCCAGCAGGCCCACAGGGTTAGCTAATCAGCCCCAGCATTTT
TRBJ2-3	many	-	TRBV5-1	CASSLRASTDTQYF	TGCGCCAGCAGCTTAAGGGCCTCAACAGATACGCAGTATTTT
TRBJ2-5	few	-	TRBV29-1	CSVGGGAGETQYF	TGCAGCGTGGGAGGGGGCGCGGGAGAGACCCAGTACTTC
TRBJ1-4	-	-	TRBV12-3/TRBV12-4	CASSFRPFNEKLFF	TGTGCCAGCAGTTTCCGGCCGTTTAATGAAAAACTGTTTTTT
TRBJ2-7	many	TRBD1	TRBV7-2	CASSFTGGRTYEQYF	TGTGCCAGCAGCTTCACAGGGGGCAGGACCTACGAGCAGTACTTC
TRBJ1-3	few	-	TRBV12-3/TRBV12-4	CASRAAAIGNTIYF	TGTGCCAGCAGAGCGGCGGCGATCGGAAACACCATATATTTT
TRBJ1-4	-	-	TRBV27	CASSNQGRRNEKLFF	TGTGCCAGCAGTAACCAGGGGAGACGAAATGAAAAACTGTTTTTT
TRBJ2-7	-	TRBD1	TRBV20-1	CSLQGATYEQYF	TGCAGCCTCCAGGGGGCGACCTACGAGCAGTACTTC
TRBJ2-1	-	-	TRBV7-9	CASSLVSGMNEQFF	TGTGCCAGCAGCTTAGTCTCAGGGATGAATGAGCAGTTCTTC
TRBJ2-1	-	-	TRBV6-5	CASSGTGDEQFF	TGTGCCAGCAGCGGGACGGGGGATGAGCAGTTCTTC
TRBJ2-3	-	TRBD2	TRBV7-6	CASSLGGGRATDTQYF	TGTGCCAGCAGCTTAGGAGGCGGGAGGGCGACAGATACGCAGTATTTT
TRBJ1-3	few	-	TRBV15	CATSRENRDTIYF	TGTGCCACCAGCAGAGAAAACCGGGACACCATATATTTT
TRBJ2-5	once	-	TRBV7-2	CASSLIDYVYKETQYF	TGTGCCAGCAGCCTGATAGACTACGTTTACAAAGAGACCCAGTACTTC
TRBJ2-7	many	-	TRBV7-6	CASALGGSSYEQYF	TGTGCCAGCGCTTTGGGAGGAAGCTCCTACGAGCAGTACTTC
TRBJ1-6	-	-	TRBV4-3	CASSARIGTENSPLHF	TGCGCCAGCAGCGCACGGATTGGGACGGAAAATTCACCCCTCCACTTT
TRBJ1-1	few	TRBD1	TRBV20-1	CSASPGTGLNTEAFF	TGCAGTGCTAGTCCCGGGACAGGATTGAACACTGAAGCTTTCTTT
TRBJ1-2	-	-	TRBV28	CASSFAGSNYGYTF	TGTGCCAGCAGTTTTGCGGGGTCTAACTATGGCTACACCTTC
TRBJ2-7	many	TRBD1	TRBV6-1	CASTRQGNYEQYF	TGTGCCAGCACGAGACAGGGTAACTACGAGCAGTACTTC
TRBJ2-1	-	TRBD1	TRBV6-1	CASSARDRENNEQFF	TGTGCCAGCAGTGCTAGGGACAGGGAGAACAATGAGCAGTTCTTC
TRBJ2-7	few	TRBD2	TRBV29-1	CSCVGGLAGMREQYF	TGCAGCTGTGTGGGGGGACTAGCGGGAATGAGAGAGCAGTACTTC
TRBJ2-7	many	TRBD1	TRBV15	CATSGRTGSEQYF	TGTGCCACCAGCGGCCGGACAGGGAGCGAGCAGTACTTC
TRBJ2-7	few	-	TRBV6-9	CASSYRCCGTAPGCEQYF	TGTGCCAGCAGTTACCGCTGTTGCGGGACAGCCCCGGGGTGCGAGCAGTACTTC
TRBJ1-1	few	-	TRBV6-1	CASSEKVGNTEAFF	TGTGCCAGCAGTGAAAAGGTGGGGAACACTGAAGCTTTCTTT
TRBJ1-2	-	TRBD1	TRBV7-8	CASSETGVHGYTF	TGTGCCAGCAGCGAGACAGGGGTACATGGCTACACCTTC
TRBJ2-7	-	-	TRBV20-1	CSAREQGGQYF	TGCAGTGCTAGAGAACAGGGCGGGCAGTACTTC
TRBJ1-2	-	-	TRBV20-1	CSARGTNGYTF	TGCAGTGCTAGAGGGACAAACGGCTACACCTTC
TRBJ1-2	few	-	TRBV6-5	CASSYSTAPGAYGYTF	TGTGCCAGCAGTTACTCGACAGCCCCAGGGGCCTATGGCTACACCTTC
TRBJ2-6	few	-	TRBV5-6	CASSRRDWPSGANVLTF	TGTGCCAGCAGCCGGCGGGACTGGCCCTCTGGGGCCAACGTCCTGACTTTC
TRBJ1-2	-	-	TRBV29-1	CSVGKGNYGYTF	TGCAGCGTTGGTAAGGGGAACTATGGCTACACCTTC
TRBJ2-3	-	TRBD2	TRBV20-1	CSAAGVPTDTQYF	TGCAGTGCGGCGGGGGTTCCCACAGATACGCAGTATTTT
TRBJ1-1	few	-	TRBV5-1	CASSLPGGVNTEAFF	TGCGCCAGCAGCTTACCCGGGGGGGTGAACACTGAAGCTTTCTTT
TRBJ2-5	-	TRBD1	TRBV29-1	CSAGGQGIGETQYF	TGCAGCGCCGGAGGACAGGGAATTGGTGAGACCCAGTACTTC